This T cell receptor (beta chain) is from a study of T cells in localized non-small cell lung cancer. The study's findings and limits: Median detection of top 100 tumor clones in adjacent lung was under 75 clones.

As for this clone: The antigen remains undetermined.

TCRdb keeps only in-frame clones here, not all; method: immunoSEQ multiplex PCR. The sample includes under 55,000 clones, about 78% of them seen just once. V lost 0 bases and J lost 3; bases outside the gene matches: 1. Germline V gene sequence: CDR1 MNHEY, CDR2 SMNVEV (reference sequence). This CDR3 is built from 14 residues. The sequencing here drew on PBMCs, taken before any cancer treatment. This chain joins TRBV27 and TRBJ2-7; 8 bases agree with TRBD2. The TCR comes from a woman aged 35 to 69 with stage II lung adenocarcinoma. The CDR3 is CASSLSRGGYEQYF. As DNA, the CDR3 is TGTGCCAGCAGTTTATCACGGGGGGGCTACGAGCAGTACTTC.